This T cell receptor (beta chain) was profiled in a study of technical replicates of blood from a few donors. Produced via immunoSEQ multiplex PCR; TCRdb's table is partial and in-frame only. This table has roughly 69,000 clones, 85% to 90% appearing once. Germline assignment: CDR1 SGHRS and CDR2 YFSETQ. V lost 1 base and J lost 7, with 15 bases in between. The CDR3 totals 15 residues. The V call is TRBV5-1, the J call TRBJ1-3; a weak D match, TRBD1 (6 bases). This clonotype was obtained from a human donor in good health. Some clones in this sample may be carry-over from other donors' samples. The sample taken for sequencing was PBMCs. In nucleotides, the CDR3 is TGCGCCAGCAGCTTGCCGGGGGGCTACACCAACACCATATATTTT. It codes for CASSLPGGYTNTIYF.